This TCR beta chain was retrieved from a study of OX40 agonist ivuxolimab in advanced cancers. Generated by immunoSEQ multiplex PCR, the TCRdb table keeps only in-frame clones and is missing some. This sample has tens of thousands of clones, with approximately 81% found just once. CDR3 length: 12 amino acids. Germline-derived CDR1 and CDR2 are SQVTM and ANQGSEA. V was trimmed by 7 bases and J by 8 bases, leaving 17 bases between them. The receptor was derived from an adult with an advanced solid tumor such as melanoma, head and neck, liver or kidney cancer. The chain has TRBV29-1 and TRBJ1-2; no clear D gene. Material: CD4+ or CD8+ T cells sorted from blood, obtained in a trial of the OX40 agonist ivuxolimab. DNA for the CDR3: TGCAGCGCGCCGGGTCCCTTGATGGGCTACACCTTC. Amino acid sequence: CSAPGPLMGYTF.